This TCR beta chain stems from a study of CD8+ T cells in alopecia areata (dated by TCRdb to 2017 to 2018). Background for the entire study: Skin from C3H/HeJ donors aged roughly 6-12 months with spontaneous alopecia was grafted onto female C3H/HeJ recipients aged roughly 6-10 weeks. RNA came from the PAXgene miRNA kit for fixed scalp, the miRNeasy kit for PBMCs, and the RNeasy kit for mouse skin. On the human side, TCRbeta sequencing was run on scalp tissue and on sorted CD4+ and CD8+ peripheral blood T cells from healthy controls and from alopecia areata patients with either patchy or totalis/universalis disease. In both human patients and the C3H/HeJ mouse model, the study applied high-throughput TCRbeta sequencing to look at T cell clonal expansion in alopecia areata. Amplification of TCRbeta CDR3 regions was done by immunoSEQ multiplex PCR using 35 Vbeta forward primers and 13 Jbeta reverse primers. Scalp clonality was compared across normal scalp (n=4), patchy alopecia areata scalp (n=8), and alopecia totalis/universalis scalp (n=8).

CDR1 and CDR2, looked up from the germline V gene, are SGHDT and FRDEAV. V is cut back by 3 bases and J by 2 bases, with 2 bases in the junction unmatched. Including the terminal cysteine and phenylalanine, the CDR3 comprises 14 residues. The DNA covers only part of the CDR3, 30 bases in frame from base 1. Concerning this clone itself: The target of this receptor is not known. Here, both gene names and germline sequences come from the mouse. Sequencing ends 4 residues short of the CDR3 end; the germline J gene provides the rest.

Pooled mouse cutaneous lymph node cells were stained for CD4, CD8alpha, NKG2D, NKG2ACE and other markers, then sorted on a BD Influx. The paper's findings and limits, for the study overall: Compared with normal scalp, lesional scalp had higher clonality and more expanded CD8+ clones, particularly in alopecia totalis/universalis, a pattern that suggests antigenic drive. Unlike mouse skin, which is dominated by gammadelta T cells, normal human skin has resident alphabeta T cells that are also sequenced, and this complicates analysis of the scalp TCR repertoire. TCR sequences shared between patients were less clear than in mice, possibly partly because of HLA diversity in the patient population.

Library method: the immunoSEQ multiplex PCR assay. For TCR sequencing, RNA was extracted from every sample and reverse transcribed into cDNA to serve as template. First-strand cDNA was synthesized using SuperScript III with a 2:1 mix of oligo-dT and random hexamers. Amplification bias was assessed with a synthetic immune receptor repertoire, and residual bias was removed computationally. Sequencing of the libraries was done on Illumina HiSeq using 60 bp reads that spanned the CDR3 and were read from J toward V. The paper's data handling went like this. Raw reads were preprocessed for error removal, and CDR3 was defined according to IMGT conventions as running from the conserved cysteine to phenylalanine. Clonality was computed by normalizing Shannon entropy by log2 of the number of productive unique TCRs and subtracting the result from 1. CD4 or CD8 identity of scalp clones was inferred by cross-referencing scalp TCRbeta sequences with sorted blood CD4 and CD8 repertoires. The table comes from immuneACCESS by way of TCRdb, which keeps in-frame sequences with V and J called. Part of the clones is missing from these tables; in studies checked, under half for an unresolved V gene and the rest for unknown reasons. D and trimming were read from the DNA, whereas the V and J calls and clone size are those reported in that table. Here the sample lists about 270,000 clones, none seen once only. 0.9% to 1.5% of the sample is in the top ten clones.

Sequenced sample: CD4+ T cells sorted from a lymph node. The sequence derives from a C3H/HeJ mouse with alopecia areata. In terms of MHC, this strain is H2-k. The chain is assembled from TRBV14 and TRBJ2-1; the central 7 bases match TRBD1. CDR3 bases read: TGTGCCAGCAGTTCCGGGACAGACTATGCT. This codes for CASSSGTDYA. The full-length CDR3 reads as CASSSGTDYAEQFF.